Each of the 15 T cell receptor beta chains below was sequenced from the same sample in a study of blood T cell repertoires in COVID-19. This table comes from immunoSEQ multiplex PCR, and its TCRdb copy is limited to in-frame clones, with some not included. There are about 160,000 clones in the sample; 65% to 80% occur only once, and 8.1% lies in the top ten. What was sequenced was peripheral blood. The receptors shown here come from a man between 60 and 70 years old with acute or convalescent COVID-19.

The chain combines TRBV6-5 with TRBJ2-1, with D perhaps matching TRBD1 (6 bases). Between the trimmed V and J ends, which lost 11 bases and 5 bases, there was a span of 13 bases. CDR1 and CDR2 from the germline V gene are MNHEY and SVGAGI. The CDR3 contains 12 residues. CDR3 sequence (DNA): TGTGCCTTATGGACAGACCACAATGAGCAGTTCTTC. This translates into CALWTDHNEQFF.

The chain combines TRBV11-2 with TRBJ2-1, with D perhaps matching TRBD1 (6 bases). CDR1 is SGHAT, CDR2 FQNNGV, per germline. The CDR3 is 16 residues long. V lost 3 bases, J lost 5 bases, and 17 bases lay in between. The CDR3 loop is CASSLDSGTRHNEQFF. The CDR3, as DNA: TGTGCCAGCAGCTTGGATTCCGGGACACGGCACAATGAGCAGTTCTTC.

The chain links TRBV7-9 to TRBJ2-7, with 7 bases aligning to TRBD1. Trimming removed 7 bases from V and 5 bases from J; junction bases left unmatched: 5. Looked up from germline, CDR1 is SEHNR and CDR2 is FQNEAQ (reference sequence). This CDR3 has 12 residues. CDR3: CASNSGTDEQYF. DNA of the CDR3: TGTGCCAGCAATTCCGGGACAGACGAGCAGTACTTC.

This chain links TRBV10-3 with TRBJ1-5, with D possibly TRBD1 on 5 matching bases. This CDR3 has 15 amino acids. The germline CDR1 and CDR2 sequences are ENHRY and SYGVKD. Between the trimmed V and J ends, which lost 3 bases and 0 bases, there was a span of 9 bases. The CDR3 region is CAISESGGSNQPQHF. CDR3 bases: TGTGCCATCAGTGAATCCGGGGGTAGCAATCAGCCCCAGCATTTT.

The rearrangement joins TRBV7-7 to TRBJ2-1, with 14 bases that match TRBD2. CDR3 length: 17 amino acids. Germline trimming cut 4 bases from V and 5 bases from J; bases unmatched to any gene: 7. The germline gives CDR1 SSHAT, CDR2 FNYEAQ (reference sequence). The CDR3 region is CASSSRLAGGTNNEQFF. CDR3 coding DNA: TGTGCCAGCAGCTCCCGACTAGCGGGGGGGACCAACAATGAGCAGTTCTTC.

In nucleotides, the CDR3 is TGTGCCAGCTCACCCGGAATCTCAGGGGGTAGTGAAGCTTTCTTT. Amino acid sequence: CASSPGISGGSEAFF. This chain joins TRBV18 and TRBJ1-1; the match to TRBD1 covers 7 bases. J was trimmed by 7 bases and V by 3 bases; bases with no gene match: 11. The CDR3 totals 15 residues. From germline, CDR1 is KGHSH and CDR2 LQKENI.

The chain couples TRBV12-3 or TRBV12-4 to TRBJ2-5, with 7 bases that match TRBD1. The V segment lost 6 bases and the J segment 0 bases; nucleotides outside the gene matches: 1. The CDR3 covers 13 residues. Written as DNA, the CDR3 is TGTGCCAGCAGCCAGGGGGACCAAGAGACCCAGTACTTC. Translating gives CASSQGDQETQYF.

The chain recombines TRBV7-2 with TRBJ1-1; D uncertain. Germline V CDR1 and CDR2: SGHTA, FQGNSA. The CDR3 runs 15 residues. The germline V and J ends were trimmed by 1 base and 1 base, with 10 bases remaining between them. The CDR3 DNA is TGTGCCAGCAGCTTAGAAATGGGCCAGAACACTGAAGCTTTCTTT. Translation gives CASSLEMGQNTEAFF.

The rearrangement uses TRBV19 and TRBJ1-1, with D maybe TRBD1 (6 bases). CDR3 length: 18 residues. Trimming shortened V by 5 bases and J by 0 bases, and 22 bases separated the two germline ends. In germline, CDR1 is LNHDA, CDR2 SQIVND (reference sequence). The CDR3 here is CASSAKLYRGAVNTEAFF. Written as DNA, the CDR3 is TGTGCCAGTAGTGCTAAGTTGTATCGGGGGGCCGTGAACACTGAAGCTTTCTTT.

The chain recombines TRBV3-1 (or the pseudogene TRBV3-2) with TRBJ2-2; D possibly corresponds to TRBD2 (6 bases). The CDR3 totals 14 residues. The V gene's germline CDR1 is LGHDT and CDR2 YNNKEL (reference sequence). V was clipped by 4 bases and J by 4 bases, with 10 bases between them. CDR3 amino acids: CASSPRRGTGELFF. The CDR3 DNA reads as TGTGCCAGCAGCCCTAGGCGGGGCACCGGGGAGCTGTTTTTT.

This clone was seen a handful of times. This chain uses TRBV5-6 with TRBJ1-6; TRBD1 aligns across 8 bases. The CDR3 sequence is 15 residues long. J was trimmed by 7 bases and V by 2 bases; bases with no gene match: 5. The germline gives CDR1 SGHDT, CDR2 YYEEEE. The CDR3 reads CASSLGTGTNSPLHF. CDR3 bases: TGTGCCAGCAGCTTAGGGACAGGTACCAATTCACCCCTCCACTTT.

The chain recombines TRBV15 with TRBJ1-1; a weak D match, TRBD1 (5 bases). This CDR3 has 14 amino acids. Germline V gives CDR1 LNHNV, CDR2 YYDKDF (reference sequence). V was trimmed by 0 bases and J by 6 bases, leaving 11 bases between them. Written as DNA, the CDR3 is TGTGCCACCAGCAGAGATCCGGAGACAGCTGAAGCTTTCTTT. Its translation: CATSRDPETAEAFF.

This clone turned up a few times. This sequence joins TRBV27 and TRBJ2-7, with D possibly matching TRBD1 (5 bases). This CDR3 spans 14 amino acids. In germline, CDR1 is MNHEY, CDR2 SMNVEV (reference sequence). With 0 bases removed from V and 9 bases from J, the gap between germline ends came to 15 bases. Here the CDR3 DNA reads TGTGCCAGCAGTTTATCTACAGGAAAGGGCGGGCAGTACTTC. Residues: CASSLSTGKGGQYF.

This clone was counted a single time. The chain combines TRBV19 with TRBJ1-4; D is undetermined. The ends were cut back, 8 bases at V and 3 bases at J, with 13 bases in the middle. The CDR3 is 14 amino acids. Germline V gives CDR1 LNHDA, CDR2 SQIVND (reference sequence). The CDR3 is CASGGSGANEKLFF. The CDR3 DNA sequence: TGTGCCAGTGGTGGTTCAGGCGCTAATGAAAAACTGTTTTTT.

The chain uses TRBV9 and TRBJ2-1, with D maybe TRBD2 (6 bases). The CDR3 has 13 amino acids. Germline-derived CDR1 and CDR2 are SGDLS and YYNGEE. V gave up 4 bases and J gave up 10 bases, with 15 bases separating them. For the CDR3, the DNA is TGTGCCAGCAGCTCCCGGCAGCGGGTGGAGCAGTTCTTC. It is translated as CASSSRQRVEQFF. The full variable domain, completed using reference TRBV9 and TRBJ2-1, is DSGVTQTPKHLITATGQRVTLRCSPRSGDLSVYWYQQSLDQGLQFLIQYYNGEERAKGNILERFSAQQFPDLHSELNLSSLELGDSALYFCASSSRQRVEQFFGPGTRLTVL.